A selection of T cell receptor beta chains follows, all from one sample in a study of CD8+ T cells in alopecia areata. Clones were read by immunoSEQ multiplex PCR, and TCRdb kept only the in-frame ones, dropping some. The repertoire includes fewer than 250,000 clones, 50% to 75% of them detected once, and around 4.3% sits in the top ten. The sample in question was CD4+ T cells sorted from blood, obtained at week 4, from a patient treated with tofacitinib. The receptors here all came from a human donor with alopecia areata. Both conserved end residues are part of each CDR3. Fields, in order: CDR3 DNA, CDR3 protein, V gene, clone size, D gene, J gene. The D gene is left open where the match is weak. Clone size is not always given. Where it is, it says once, few, many or a class for expanded clones.

cdr3_nt: TGTGCCAGTAAGGGACAAACAAAAGAGACCCAGTACTTC
cdr3_aa: CASKGQTKETQYF
v_call: TRBV11-3
clone_size: -
d_call: -
j_call: TRBJ2-5

cdr3_nt: TGCGCCAGCAGCTGGAAGAGCACAGATACGCAGTATTTT
cdr3_aa: CASSWKSTDTQYF
v_call: TRBV5-1
clone_size: few
d_call: -
j_call: TRBJ2-3

cdr3_nt: TGTGCCAGCAGCCCGAGACTAGCGGGGCAGGGGTACGAGCAGTACTTC
cdr3_aa: CASSPRLAGQGYEQYF
v_call: TRBV9
clone_size: few
d_call: TRBD2
j_call: TRBJ2-7

cdr3_nt: TGTGCCAGCAGCCCCCTCCCGCAGGGAAACACTGAAGCTTTCTTT
cdr3_aa: CASSPLPQGNTEAFF
v_call: TRBV7-2
clone_size: -
d_call: -
j_call: TRBJ1-1

cdr3_nt: TGCGCCAGCAGCTTGGCTGTCTCTGGAAACACCACATATTTT
cdr3_aa: CASSLAVSGNTTYF
v_call: TRBV5-1
clone_size: -
d_call: -
j_call: TRBJ1-3

cdr3_nt: TGTGCCATCAGTGAGTCGACCCCCGAATCCTACAATGAGCAGTTCTTC
cdr3_aa: CAISESTPESYNEQFF
v_call: TRBV10-3
clone_size: few
d_call: -
j_call: TRBJ2-1

cdr3_nt: TGTGCCAGCAGTTTCTCTTCCAGGGTAAATCAGCCCCAGCATTTT
cdr3_aa: CASSFSSRVNQPQHF
v_call: TRBV6-6
clone_size: -
d_call: -
j_call: TRBJ1-5

cdr3_nt: TGTGCCAGCAGTTCCCCGGGGGGCAGCCCCTACGAGCAGTACTTC
cdr3_aa: CASSSPGGSPYEQYF
v_call: TRBV6-5
clone_size: -
d_call: -
j_call: TRBJ2-7

cdr3_nt: TGTGCCAGCAGTGAGACAGGGGGGGACTATGGCTACACCTTC
cdr3_aa: CASSETGGDYGYTF
v_call: TRBV25-1
clone_size: few
d_call: TRBD1
j_call: TRBJ1-2

cdr3_nt: TGTGCCAGCAGCCCTGACGGAACTTATGGCTACACCTTC
cdr3_aa: CASSPDGTYGYTF
v_call: TRBV11-2
clone_size: -
d_call: -
j_call: TRBJ1-2

cdr3_nt: TGCAGCGTTTTACCCACAGGGGCAGGGACCCAGTACTTC
cdr3_aa: CSVLPTGAGTQYF
v_call: TRBV29-1
clone_size: -
d_call: TRBD1
j_call: TRBJ2-5

cdr3_nt: TGTGCCAGCAGCCAGGCGCCTTCGACCAATTCACCCCTCCACTTT
cdr3_aa: CASSQAPSTNSPLHF
v_call: TRBV4-2
clone_size: -
d_call: -
j_call: TRBJ1-6

cdr3_nt: TGTGCCAGCAGTGAATTCAGGGGTCGGTACAATGAGCAGTTCTTC
cdr3_aa: CASSEFRGRYNEQFF
v_call: TRBV2
clone_size: few
d_call: -
j_call: TRBJ2-1

cdr3_nt: TGTGCCGTCGCGCAGGGCTATGGCTACACCTTC
cdr3_aa: CAVAQGYGYTF
v_call: TRBV6-5
clone_size: -
d_call: -
j_call: TRBJ1-2

cdr3_nt: TGTGCCTGGGCGCTCGGGAGTTACAAAAACATTCAGTACTTC
cdr3_aa: CAWALGSYKNIQYF
v_call: TRBV30
clone_size: few
d_call: -
j_call: TRBJ2-4

cdr3_nt: TGCGCCAGCAGCTTTCAGGGGGCCTCGAACACTGAAGCTTTCTTT
cdr3_aa: CASSFQGASNTEAFF
v_call: TRBV5-1
clone_size: -
d_call: TRBD1
j_call: TRBJ1-1

cdr3_nt: TGTGCCAGCAGCCGCCGGCCACAAGAGACCCAGTACTTC
cdr3_aa: CASSRRPQETQYF
v_call: TRBV6-5
clone_size: few
d_call: -
j_call: TRBJ2-5

cdr3_nt: TGTGCCAGCTTGGCCGGGACTAGCGGGAGGGATACGCAGTATTTT
cdr3_aa: CASLAGTSGRDTQYF
v_call: TRBV2
clone_size: -
d_call: TRBD2
j_call: TRBJ2-3

cdr3_nt: TGCAGCGTTGAGGGCAGGGACGGGTCTGGGGCCAACGTCCTGACTTTC
cdr3_aa: CSVEGRDGSGANVLTF
v_call: TRBV29-1
clone_size: -
d_call: -
j_call: TRBJ2-6

cdr3_nt: TGTGCCAGCAGCTTGTGGCAGGGGGCAAAGAACACTGAAGCTTTCTTT
cdr3_aa: CASSLWQGAKNTEAFF
v_call: TRBV5-4
clone_size: -
d_call: TRBD1
j_call: TRBJ1-1

cdr3_nt: TGTGCCAGCAGCTTAGGGTTAGCTTTTGAGGGGGCCGGCAAAAACATTCAGTACTTC
cdr3_aa: CASSLGLAFEGAGKNIQYF
v_call: TRBV7-2
clone_size: -
d_call: TRBD1
j_call: TRBJ2-4

cdr3_nt: TGTGCCTCAGACCGGGACAGGGGTAATGAGCAGTTCTTC
cdr3_aa: CASDRDRGNEQFF
v_call: TRBV7-9
clone_size: -
d_call: TRBD1
j_call: TRBJ2-1

cdr3_nt: TGTGCCAGCAGTGACCCGGGCCGGGGCTATGGCTACACCTTC
cdr3_aa: CASSDPGRGYGYTF
v_call: TRBV25-1
clone_size: -
d_call: -
j_call: TRBJ1-2

cdr3_nt: TGTGCCTGGAGTCTAGGGACATTTTTCTCTGGGGCCAACGTCCTGACTTTC
cdr3_aa: CAWSLGTFFSGANVLTF
v_call: TRBV30
clone_size: -
d_call: -
j_call: TRBJ2-6

cdr3_nt: TGTGCCAGCAGCCCTGGGCCGGCAGCTCTGAACACTGAAGCTTTCTTT
cdr3_aa: CASSPGPAALNTEAFF
v_call: TRBV7-2
clone_size: once
d_call: -
j_call: TRBJ1-1

cdr3_nt: TGTGCCTGGAATGGGCCGGGAAGGAATGAAAAACTGTTTTTT
cdr3_aa: CAWNGPGRNEKLFF
v_call: TRBV30
clone_size: -
d_call: -
j_call: TRBJ1-4

cdr3_nt: TGTGCCAGCTCACCGTTCCAAGTATCGGACGAGCAGTACTTC
cdr3_aa: CASSPFQVSDEQYF
v_call: TRBV18
clone_size: -
d_call: -
j_call: TRBJ2-7

cdr3_nt: TGTGCCAGCAGCGTAGAGGATAATTCACCCCTCCACTTT
cdr3_aa: CASSVEDNSPLHF
v_call: TRBV9
clone_size: -
d_call: -
j_call: TRBJ1-6

cdr3_nt: TGCGCCAGCAGCCGGGGGAACCGGAATGAAAAACTGTTTTTT
cdr3_aa: CASSRGNRNEKLFF
v_call: TRBV4-3
clone_size: once
d_call: -
j_call: TRBJ1-4

cdr3_nt: TGTGCCAGCAGCGTTACTAGCGGGGGAGAGACCCAGTACTTC
cdr3_aa: CASSVTSGGETQYF
v_call: TRBV9
clone_size: few
d_call: TRBD2
j_call: TRBJ2-5

cdr3_nt: TGTGCCAGCAGCCAAGAGACAGGTCGGGCGGCTTTCTTT
cdr3_aa: CASSQETGRAAFF
v_call: TRBV14
clone_size: -
d_call: -
j_call: TRBJ1-1

cdr3_nt: TGCAGCTTTTTCTTCGAGCGGGGAACGGATACGCAGTATTTT
cdr3_aa: CSFFFERGTDTQYF
v_call: TRBV29-1
clone_size: -
d_call: TRBD2
j_call: TRBJ2-3

cdr3_nt: TGTGCCAGCAGCTTATCCACTGAAGCTTTCTTT
cdr3_aa: CASSLSTEAFF
v_call: TRBV5-5
clone_size: -
d_call: -
j_call: TRBJ1-1

cdr3_nt: TGTGCCATCAGTGAGCCCGGGGGAGTTGAAGCTTTCTTT
cdr3_aa: CAISEPGGVEAFF
v_call: TRBV10-3
clone_size: -
d_call: -
j_call: TRBJ1-1

cdr3_nt: TGTGCCTGGAGTACCTCCTCAAATGAGCAGTTCTTC
cdr3_aa: CAWSTSSNEQFF
v_call: TRBV30
clone_size: -
d_call: -
j_call: TRBJ2-1

cdr3_nt: TGTGCCAGCAGCGTAGCGGTGCAAGAGACCCAGTACTTC
cdr3_aa: CASSVAVQETQYF
v_call: TRBV9
clone_size: -
d_call: -
j_call: TRBJ2-5

cdr3_nt: TGTGCCAGCAGCTTCGATCGGTTTGAGCGAGCTTTCTTT
cdr3_aa: CASSFDRFERAFF
v_call: TRBV7-9
clone_size: -
d_call: -
j_call: TRBJ1-1

cdr3_nt: TGTGCCAGCAGTCTCCGGAGGAACTATGGCTACACCTTC
cdr3_aa: CASSLRRNYGYTF
v_call: TRBV28
clone_size: -
d_call: -
j_call: TRBJ1-2

cdr3_nt: TGTGCCAGCAGCTTTGACAGGGGTCAGACCCAGTACTTC
cdr3_aa: CASSFDRGQTQYF
v_call: TRBV7-3
clone_size: few
d_call: TRBD1
j_call: TRBJ2-5

cdr3_nt: TGTGCCAGCAGCTCACGAGGTGGGATCGGCACAGATACGCAGTATTTT
cdr3_aa: CASSSRGGIGTDTQYF
v_call: TRBV7-8
clone_size: few
d_call: -
j_call: TRBJ2-3

cdr3_nt: TGTGCCAGTAGCTCCCCGGGTTGGTTCGGAAACACTGAAGCTTTCTTT
cdr3_aa: CASSSPGWFGNTEAFF
v_call: TRBV19
clone_size: -
d_call: -
j_call: TRBJ1-1

cdr3_nt: TGCAGCGTGGTAGCGGGGTCCTACAATGAGCAGTTCTTC
cdr3_aa: CSVVAGSYNEQFF
v_call: TRBV29-1
clone_size: -
d_call: TRBD2
j_call: TRBJ2-1

cdr3_nt: TGTGCCAGCAGCTTAGCGGCTGTGCTGAACACTGAAGCTTTCTTT
cdr3_aa: CASSLAAVLNTEAFF
v_call: TRBV7-9
clone_size: -
d_call: -
j_call: TRBJ1-1

cdr3_nt: TGCACCAGCAGCCATAGGACGAAGATAGCCAAAAACATTCAGTACTTC
cdr3_aa: CTSSHRTKIAKNIQYF
v_call: TRBV1
clone_size: few
d_call: -
j_call: TRBJ2-4

cdr3_nt: TGTGCCAGCAGCTTAGCGTTTACGGGCACTGAAGCTTTCTTT
cdr3_aa: CASSLAFTGTEAFF
v_call: TRBV7-2
clone_size: few
d_call: -
j_call: TRBJ1-1

cdr3_nt: TGTGCCAGCAGTTACTCGAGGGCCCCCTTTGTCGATGAGCAGTTCTTC
cdr3_aa: CASSYSRAPFVDEQFF
v_call: TRBV6-5
clone_size: -
d_call: -
j_call: TRBJ2-1

cdr3_nt: TGCGCCAGCAGCCAGACAGGGGTTTATGGCTACACCTTC
cdr3_aa: CASSQTGVYGYTF
v_call: TRBV4-3
clone_size: -
d_call: TRBD1
j_call: TRBJ1-2

cdr3_nt: TGTGCCAGTAGGGACCGGGGGGGATCGACTGGCTACACCTTC
cdr3_aa: CASRDRGGSTGYTF
v_call: TRBV19
clone_size: -
d_call: -
j_call: TRBJ1-2

cdr3_nt: TGTGCCACCAGCAGAGGAGGGACCCACAATCAGCCCCAGCATTTT
cdr3_aa: CATSRGGTHNQPQHF
v_call: TRBV15
clone_size: -
d_call: -
j_call: TRBJ1-5

cdr3_nt: TGTGCCAGCAGCTTGTTCGGGACTAGCGGGGTCGAGACCCAGTACTTC
cdr3_aa: CASSLFGTSGVETQYF
v_call: TRBV5-6
clone_size: -
d_call: TRBD2
j_call: TRBJ2-5

cdr3_nt: TGTGCCAGCAGTAAACAGGGGGTTGAACAGCCCCAGCATTTT
cdr3_aa: CASSKQGVEQPQHF
v_call: TRBV27
clone_size: -
d_call: TRBD1
j_call: TRBJ1-5

cdr3_nt: TGTGCCAGCAGTTCGTCTCGCCAGATCTACGAGCAGTACTTC
cdr3_aa: CASSSSRQIYEQYF
v_call: TRBV7-2
clone_size: -
d_call: -
j_call: TRBJ2-7

cdr3_nt: TGTGCCACCAGCAGAACGACGGGACAGGTTAATAACTATGGCTACACCTTC
cdr3_aa: CATSRTTGQVNNYGYTF
v_call: TRBV15
clone_size: -
d_call: TRBD1
j_call: TRBJ1-2

cdr3_nt: TGTGCTGGGTCGAGCTCTGGGGCCAACGTCCTGACTTTC
cdr3_aa: CAGSSSGANVLTF
v_call: TRBV19
clone_size: -
d_call: -
j_call: TRBJ2-6

cdr3_nt: TGTGCCAGCACCTCCTTGGGACTACCACAAGAGACCCAGTACTTC
cdr3_aa: CASTSLGLPQETQYF
v_call: TRBV6-5
clone_size: few
d_call: TRBD2
j_call: TRBJ2-5